This TCR beta chain was obtained from a study of cytomegalovirus exposure and HLA in healthy donors. Broader study findings: Trimming of TCR beta V- and J-genes showed a link, identified in a later analysis, to a missense DCLRE1C variant. The authors enumerated roughly 160 TCR beta chains as linked to cytomegalovirus. Accurate prediction of HLA-A and HLA-B alleles (for most subjects) was reportedly achieved from TCR beta sequences. The availability of immune exposure information extended only to CMV serostatus.

Turning to this clone: The antigen is not known.

Researchers ran the PCR with 60 Vbeta and 13 Jbeta primers. The protocol was immunoSEQ multiplex PCR, while the TCRdb copy is restricted to in-frame clones and leaves out a portion. The table gives around 97,000 clones; the top ten clones make up 3% to 3.5% of it. Trimming took off 6 bases at V and 0 bases at J, with 12 bases between the two ends. The V gene's germline CDR1 is MNHEY and CDR2 SVGAGI. The CDR3 covers 14 residues. The TCR originated in a man between 40 and 49 years old in good health and CMV-seronegative. The V and J genes are TRBV6-5 and TRBJ2-7, with D possibly being TRBD2 (6 bases). Sequenced input: PBMCs. The CDR3 sequence: CASRPTSTSYEQYF. CDR3 nucleotides: TGTGCCAGCAGACCGACTAGTACCTCCTACGAGCAGTACTTC.